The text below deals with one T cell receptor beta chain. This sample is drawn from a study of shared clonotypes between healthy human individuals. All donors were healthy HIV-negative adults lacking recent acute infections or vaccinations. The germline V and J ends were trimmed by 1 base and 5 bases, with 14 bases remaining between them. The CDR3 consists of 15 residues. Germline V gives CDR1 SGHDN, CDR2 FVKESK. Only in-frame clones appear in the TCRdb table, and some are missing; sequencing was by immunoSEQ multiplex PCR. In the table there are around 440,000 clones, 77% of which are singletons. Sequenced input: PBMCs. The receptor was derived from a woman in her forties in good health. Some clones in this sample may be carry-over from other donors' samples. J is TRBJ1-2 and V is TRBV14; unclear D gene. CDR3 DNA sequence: TGTGCCAGCAGCCAAGGCTTCCCTCGGAGTTATGGCTACACCTTC. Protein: CASSQGFPRSYGYTF. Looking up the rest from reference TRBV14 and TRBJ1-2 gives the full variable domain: EAGVTQFPSHSVIEKGQTVTLRCDPISGHDNLYWYRRVMGKEIKFLLHFVKESKQDESGMPNNRFLAERTGGTYSTLKVQPAELEDSGVYFCASSQGFPRSYGYTFGSGTRLTVV.